These T cell receptor beta chains were read from a single sample in a study of control samples from healthy donors and cancer patients. Method: immunoSEQ multiplex PCR; TCRdb's copy keeps in-frame clones and lacks some. This sample has about 100,000 clones; around 88% occur once, and the top ten carry over 12%. Sequencing was carried out using blood. Receptors originate from a young man in good health. The CDR3 runs from the conserved cysteine through the conserved F or W. D genes are given only for firm matches. Clone size is stated in some rows and not others, as once, few, many or a class when expanded.

D	V	size	J	CDR3	DNA
TRBD2	TRBV27	-	TRBJ2-3	CASSLGTSGRGDTQYF	TGTGCCAGCAGTTTAGGGACTAGCGGGAGAGGGGATACGCAGTATTTT
-	TRBV18	-	TRBJ1-1	CASSPRPKTDTEAFF	TGTGCCAGCTCACCAAGACCGAAAACCGACACTGAAGCTTTCTTT
TRBD1	TRBV2	-	TRBJ1-6	CASRPGQQRSPLHF	TGTGCCAGCAGACCGGGACAGCAACGTTCACCCCTCCACTTT
TRBD1	TRBV19	-	TRBJ1-4	CASTDRGRTNEKLFF	TGTGCCAGCACCGACAGGGGGAGAACTAATGAAAAACTGTTTTTT
-	TRBV11-3	-	TRBJ2-7	CASSLGTGEHEQYF	TGTGCCAGCAGCTTAGGCACGGGAGAGCACGAGCAGTACTTC
-	TRBV4-1	-	TRBJ2-1	CASSQLDWPEQFF	TGCGCCAGCAGCCAACTAGACTGGCCCGAGCAGTTCTTC
TRBD2	TRBV7-2	-	TRBJ2-1	CASSVTSGSYNEQFF	TGTGCCAGCAGCGTGACTAGCGGGAGTTACAATGAGCAGTTCTTC
TRBD2	TRBV5-1	-	TRBJ2-7	CASSKGRGAGEVDEQYF	TGCGCCAGCAGCAAGGGACGAGGAGCGGGAGAAGTCGACGAGCAGTACTTC
-	TRBV9	few	TRBJ1-4	CASSVGGTTTNEKLFF	TGTGCCAGCAGCGTAGGGGGGACGACAACTAATGAAAAACTGTTTTTT
-	TRBV6-1	-	TRBJ2-1	CASSELRPGQGRHNEQFF	TGTGCCAGCAGTGAACTTCGCCCGGGCCAGGGCCGCCACAATGAGCAGTTCTTC
-	TRBV4-1	-	TRBJ1-1	CASSHAQGIWNTEAFF	TGCGCCAGCAGCCATGCCCAGGGGATCTGGAACACTGAAGCTTTCTTT
TRBD1	TRBV7-8	-	TRBJ1-5	CASSPDRGGNQPQHF	TGTGCCAGCAGCCCAGACAGGGGAGGCAATCAGCCCCAGCATTTT
-	TRBV19	few	TRBJ1-2	CASSRTDYGYTF	TGTGCCAGTAGTAGAACGGACTATGGCTACACCTTC
-	TRBV7-2	-	TRBJ2-1	CASSLAGGFVDNEQFF	TGTGCCAGCAGCTTAGCGGGGGGATTTGTTGACAATGAGCAGTTCTTC
TRBD1	TRBV5-6	-	TRBJ1-2	CASRGTGGHGYTF	TGTGCCAGCCGCGGGACAGGGGGCCATGGCTACACCTTC
-	TRBV11-2	once	TRBJ2-4	CASSFVAGVVGKNIQYF	TGTGCCAGCAGCTTTGTCGCAGGGGTCGTTGGCAAAAACATTCAGTACTTC
TRBD1	TRBV7-3	-	TRBJ1-1	CASSFGQGDTEAFF	TGTGCCAGCAGCTTCGGACAGGGGGATACTGAAGCTTTCTTT
-	TRBV4-2	-	TRBJ1-6	CASSLGALSSYNSPLHF	TGTGCCAGCAGCCTAGGAGCCCTAAGCTCCTATAATTCACCCCTCCACTTT
-	TRBV3-1/TRBV3-2	-	TRBJ2-5	CASSQDSTGLGEETQYF	TGTGCCAGCAGCCAAGACTCTACGGGACTCGGGGAGGAGACCCAGTACTTC
-	TRBV28	-	TRBJ2-7	CASRGPEAYEQYF	TGTGCCAGCAGGGGACCCGAAGCCTACGAGCAGTACTTC
-	TRBV5-4	-	TRBJ1-1	CASSLVGAGAAFF	TGTGCCAGCAGCTTGGTTGGCGCAGGGGCCGCTTTCTTT
TRBD2	TRBV2	-	TRBJ2-7	CASSDPRTSGSYEQYF	TGTGCCAGCAGTGACCCTAGGACTAGCGGCTCCTACGAGCAGTACTTC
-	TRBV18	-	TRBJ2-2	CASSPRTGELFF	TGTGCCAGCTCACCCCGCACCGGGGAGCTGTTTTTT
TRBD1	TRBV3-1/TRBV3-2	-	TRBJ1-1	CASSPRDSEAFF	TGTGCCAGCAGCCCCAGGGACAGTGAAGCTTTCTTT
-	TRBV7-9	-	TRBJ1-4	CASSLEGREKLFF	TGTGCCAGCAGCTTAGAGGGCAGAGAAAAACTGTTTTTT
TRBD1	TRBV10-3	-	TRBJ2-5	CAISESNRGRGETQYF	TGTGCCATCAGTGAGTCGAACAGGGGGCGTGGAGAGACCCAGTACTTC
-	TRBV28	-	TRBJ1-5	CASSLHGQYSNQPQHF	TGTGCCAGCAGTTTACATGGGCAATATAGCAATCAGCCCCAGCATTTT
-	TRBV5-1	-	TRBJ2-1	CASSLSRALLLNEQFF	TGCGCCAGCAGCTTATCCAGGGCGCTACTACTCAATGAGCAGTTCTTC
-	TRBV29-1	-	TRBJ2-7	CSVGVNEQYF	TGCAGCGTTGGGGTAAACGAGCAGTACTTC
-	TRBV19	once	TRBJ2-1	CASSNWDSYNEQFF	TGTGCCAGTAGTAATTGGGACTCCTACAATGAGCAGTTCTTC
-	TRBV5-4	-	TRBJ2-7	CASSYRDTYEQYF	TGTGCCAGCAGCTACCGGGACACCTACGAGCAGTACTTC
-	TRBV19	-	TRBJ2-7	CASSILLANSYEQYF	TGTGCCAGTAGTATTTTGCTAGCGAACTCCTACGAGCAGTACTTC
TRBD2	TRBV28	-	TRBJ2-3	CASLPPGLGADTQYF	TGTGCCAGCTTGCCCCCGGGACTAGGCGCAGATACGCAGTATTTT
TRBD1	TRBV10-3	-	TRBJ1-2	CAISDQDRGIYGYTF	TGTGCCATCAGTGATCAGGACAGGGGGATCTATGGCTACACCTTC
-	TRBV25-1	-	TRBJ2-1	CASSGPPYYNEQFF	TGTGCCAGCTCAGGGCCTCCCTACTACAATGAGCAGTTCTTC
-	TRBV6-5	-	TRBJ1-1	CASSHGQNTEAFF	TGTGCCAGCAGCCATGGACAGAACACTGAAGCTTTCTTT
-	TRBV7-2	-	TRBJ1-5	CASSLFERMPQHF	TGTGCCAGCAGCTTATTTGAGAGGATGCCCCAGCATTTT